Shown below are 23 T cell receptor beta chains from a single sample sequenced in a study of control samples from healthy donors and cancer patients. Only in-frame clones appear in the TCRdb table, and some are missing; sequencing was by immunoSEQ multiplex PCR. Among some 130,000 clones listed, around 90% were seen once. Sequenced: blood. These receptors were taken from a man aged 40-49 years in good health.

V is TRBV15 and J is TRBJ1-2, with 7 nucleotides matching TRBD1. Germline loops: CDR1 LNHNV, CDR2 YYDKDF (reference sequence). V lost 5 bases to trimming and J lost 10 bases; unmatched junction nucleotides: 13. The CDR3 consists of 14 residues. This chain's CDR3 is CATSRNRGREDYTF. CDR3 coding DNA: TGTGCCACCAGCCGTAACAGGGGAAGGGAGGACTACACCTTC.

The chain links TRBV5-1 to TRBJ1-1; possible D gene TRBD1, 5 bases. The germline V gene encodes CDR1 SGHRS and CDR2 YFSETQ. Trimming removed 3 bases at V and 0 bases at J, with 12 bases between. The CDR3 totals 15 residues. CDR3 region: CASSSLGVLNTEAFF. The CDR3, as DNA: TGCGCCAGCAGCTCTTTAGGGGTTTTGAACACTGAAGCTTTCTTT.

V and J are TRBV6-5 and TRBJ1-1; 7 bases map to TRBD1. Germline trimming cut 0 bases from V and 7 bases from J; bases unmatched to any gene: 2. There are 13 residues in the CDR3. Looked up from germline, CDR1 is MNHEY and CDR2 is SVGAGI. This CDR3 is CASSYSGGIEAFF. DNA for the CDR3: TGTGCCAGCAGTTACTCAGGGGGCATTGAAGCTTTCTTT.

The chain has TRBV7-9 and TRBJ1-4, with a possible D match to TRBD1 (5 bases). Germline lookup yields CDR1 SEHNR and CDR2 FQNEAQ (reference sequence). V lost 4 bases and J lost 6, with 18 bases in between. The CDR3 covers 16 residues. CDR3 loop: CASSSPRLLGDEKLFF. CDR3 sequence (DNA): TGTGCCAGCAGCTCGCCTCGACTTCTGGGGGATGAAAAACTGTTTTTT. Supplemented by reference TRBV7-9 and TRBJ1-4, the full variable domain reads DTGVSQNPRHKITKRGQNVTFRCDPISEHNRLYWYRQTLGQGPEFLTYFQNEAQLEKSRLLSDRFSAERPKGSFSTLEIQRTEQGDSAMYLCASSSPRLLGDEKLFFGSGTQLSVL.

The chain has TRBV5-1 and TRBJ2-7; 12 bases fit TRBD2. The germline V gene encodes CDR1 SGHRS and CDR2 YFSETQ. J lost 4 bases, V lost 4 bases, and 3 bases had no gene match. There are 14 residues in the CDR3. The CDR3 DNA is TGCGCCAGCAGCCAACTAGCGGGGGGTTACGAGCAGTACTTC. The encoded protein is CASSQLAGGYEQYF. The variable domain in full, with the rest retrieved from reference TRBV5-1 and TRBJ2-7, is KAGVTQTPRYLIKTRGQQVTLSCSPISGHRSVSWYQQTPGQGLQFLFEYFSETQRNKGNFPGRFSGRQFSNSRSEMNVSTLELGDSALYLCASSQLAGGYEQYFGPGTRLTVT.

The J gene is TRBJ2-7, the V gene TRBV24-1; weak D call: TRBD2 (5 bases). Germline CDR1 is KGHDR and CDR2 is SFDVKD. This CDR3 contains 13 residues. V was clipped by 3 bases and J by 2 bases, with 7 bases between them. The CDR3 DNA sequence: TGTGCCACCAGTGATCCGACTACCTACGAGCAGTACTTC. Residues: CATSDPTTYEQYF.

The J gene is TRBJ1-1, the V gene TRBV18; D perhaps matches TRBD1 (5 bases). Trimming stripped 2 bases from V and 1 base from J, with 14 bases between. This CDR3 spans 16 amino acids. Germline V gives CDR1 KGHSH, CDR2 LQKENI. The CDR3 DNA follows: TGTGCCAGCTCACCAAAGGGACGGGCGGCGAACACTGAAGCTTTCTTT. Amino acid sequence: CASSPKGRAANTEAFF.

The chain is built from TRBV12-5 and TRBJ2-3, with D hard to call. CDR3 length: 16 residues. CDR1 LGHNT and CDR2 FRNRAP come from the germline V gene. Trimming stripped 0 bases from V and 2 bases from J, with 12 bases between. The CDR3 DNA is TGTGCTAGTGGTTTGGTACTTCGGTCTACCACAGATACGCAGTATTTT. This encodes CASGLVLRSTTDTQYF.

This chain connects TRBV19 to TRBJ1-3; a weak D match, TRBD1 (5 bases). V dropped 4 bases and J dropped 0 bases, with 13 bases sitting between them. Germline V gives CDR1 LNHDA, CDR2 SQIVND (reference sequence). CDR3 size: 16 residues. The CDR3 sequence is CASSSARGNSGNTIYF. CDR3 nucleotides: TGTGCCAGTAGTAGCGCGCGGGGGAACTCTGGAAACACCATATATTTT.

The V call is TRBV12-5, the J call TRBJ2-5; 7 bases line up with TRBD1. CDR1 and CDR2 (germline): LGHNT, FRNRAP. The V and J ends lost 5 bases and 2 bases, in that order; junction bases with no gene match: 8. CDR3 length: 15 residues. For the CDR3, the DNA is TGTGCTAGTGGTCCACCGGGACAGTTACAAGAGACCCAGTACTTC. Translating it yields CASGPPGQLQETQYF. Based on the CDR3 plus reference TRBV12-5 and TRBJ2-5, the full variable domain is DARVTQTPRHKVTEMGQEVTMRCQPILGHNTVFWYRQTMMQGLELLAYFRNRAPLDDSGMPKDRFSAEMPDATLATLKIQPSEPRDSAVYFCASGPPGQLQETQYFGPGTRLLVL.

The chain has TRBV19 and TRBJ1-2, with D unclear. Germline CDR1 LNHDA, CDR2 SQIVND (reference sequence). The germline V and J ends were trimmed by 8 bases and 8 bases, with 15 bases remaining between them. CDR3 length: 12 residues. The CDR3 region has the DNA TGTGCCAGTGCTAGGCGGGCGGACGGCTACACCTTC. Amino acid sequence: CASARRADGYTF.

The rearrangement links TRBV7-2 to TRBJ2-7; D ambiguous. Germline loops: CDR1 SGHTA, CDR2 FQGNSA. Trimming cost V 2 bases and J 3 bases, with 8 bases left between them. This CDR3 contains 13 residues. The CDR3 nucleotides are TGTGCCAGCAGCTTAAGGAGCCTCTACGAGCAGTACTTC. Amino acids: CASSLRSLYEQYF.

This chain joins TRBV2 and TRBJ1-2, with D possibly matching TRBD1 (6 bases). V was trimmed by 6 bases and J by 4 bases, leaving 12 bases between them. Germline loops: CDR1 SNHLY, CDR2 FYNNEI. The CDR3 length is 13 residues. CDR3 in DNA: TGTGCCAGCAGCCCCCGGGGGCGCTATGGCTACACCTTC. This codes for CASSPRGRYGYTF.

CDR3 coding DNA: TGCGCCAGCAGTGAGTCGAAGCTCGGGAATGAAAAACTGTTTTTT. Amino acid sequence: CASSESKLGNEKLFF. This chain joins TRBV10-1 and TRBJ1-4; D uncertain. The V end was cut by 0 bases, the J end by 5 bases, with 10 bases between. The CDR3 is 15 residues long. Germline loops: CDR1 WNHNN, CDR2 SYGVQD (reference sequence).

This chain connects TRBV28 to TRBJ2-7; D gene ambiguous. This CDR3 has 16 amino acids. Germline lookup yields CDR1 MDHEN and CDR2 SYDVKM. The V gene lost 1 base and the J gene lost 0 bases, with 13 bases spanning the gap. CDR3 sequence (DNA): TGTGCCAGCAGTTTATCTGGTGTCCCGAGCTCCTACGAGCAGTACTTC. This codes for CASSLSGVPSSYEQYF. The full variable domain, rest sourced from reference TRBV28 and TRBJ2-7, is DVKVTQSSRYLVKRTGEKVFLECVQDMDHENMFWYRQDPGLGLRLIYFSYDVKMKEKGDIPEGYSVSREKKERFSLILESASTNQTSMYLCASSLSGVPSSYEQYFGPGTRLTVT.

V is TRBV28 and J is TRBJ1-2; D is unresolved. CDR3 length equals 12 residues. The germline V gene has CDR1 MDHEN and CDR2 SYDVKM. Trimming removed 11 bases from V and 1 base from J, with 11 bases in between. In DNA, the CDR3 is TGTGCCGGTCAAGGCAATAACTATGGCTACACCTTC. Amino acid sequence: CAGQGNNYGYTF.

This sequence joins TRBV28 and TRBJ2-7; TRBD1 aligns across 11 bases. The trim removed 7 bases at V and 6 bases at J, leaving 2 bases unmatched. The CDR3 consists of 12 residues. Germline lookup yields CDR1 MDHEN and CDR2 SYDVKM. The CDR3 DNA sequence: TGTGCCAGCACCGGACAGGGGGCCGAGCAGTACTTC. Protein: CASTGQGAEQYF.

This chain connects TRBV30 to TRBJ2-1; D might be TRBD2 (6 bases). Germline CDR1 is GTSNPN and CDR2 is SVGIG (reference sequence). Trimming removed 2 bases from V and 3 bases from J, with 11 bases in between. This CDR3 has 14 amino acids. The CDR3 DNA is TGTGCCTGGAGTCACGGGACTGGCTACAATGAGCAGTTCTTC. Encoded protein: CAWSHGTGYNEQFF.

V and J are TRBV21-1 and TRBJ1-1; TRBD1, the D gene given by the table, was not confirmed from the DNA. TRBV21-1 is shown as a pseudogene. The CDR3 spans 13 residues. The CDR3 region is CASRPTVNTEAFF. The CDR3 region has the DNA TGTGCCAGCAGACCGACAGTAAACACTGAAGCTTTCTTT.

This chain uses TRBV4-2 with TRBJ1-2; 7 nucleotides align to TRBD1. Trimming took 4 bases from V and 4 from J; bases not matched to a gene: 9. The CDR3 runs 15 residues. Germline loops: CDR1 LGHNA, CDR2 YNFKEQ. CDR3 nucleotide sequence: TGTGCCAGCAGCCCAGACAGGGCCGCGGTCTATGGCTACACCTTC. It yields the protein CASSPDRAAVYGYTF.

The rearrangement uses TRBV7-8 and TRBJ2-1; D not certain. The germline V gene encodes CDR1 SGHVS and CDR2 FQNEAQ. The CDR3 consists of 16 residues. V gave up 5 bases and J gave up 7 bases, with 21 bases separating them. The CDR3 region is CASSPSNQVFGNEQFF. The CDR3 DNA sequence: TGTGCCAGCAGCCCCTCCAACCAAGTATTTGGGAATGAGCAGTTCTTC.

The V call is TRBV5-1, the J call TRBJ2-4; a possible D gene is TRBD2 (6 bases). Trimming shortened V by 3 bases and J by 8 bases, and 18 bases separated the two germline ends. Germline V gene data show CDR1 as SGHRS and CDR2 as YFSETQ. This CDR3 has 15 amino acids. CDR3 sequence: CASSSPRERPDIQYF. The CDR3 coding sequence is TGCGCCAGCAGCTCACCTCGGGAGCGACCGGACATTCAGTACTTC.

In this sample, this clone turned up once. The chain combines TRBV9 with TRBJ1-5, with D possibly matching TRBD1 (6 bases). Germline CDR1 is SGDLS and CDR2 is YYNGEE. Trimming left V 4 bases short and J 3 bases short, with 11 bases between. The CDR3 consists of 14 residues. DNA of the CDR3: TGTGCCAGCAGCTTGACAGGCTACAATCAGCCCCAGCATTTT. The encoded protein is CASSLTGYNQPQHF.